This entry describes one T cell receptor (beta chain). The sample comes from a study of blood T cells in healthy people across ages. This CDR3 has 15 residues. V shed 0 bases, J shed 5 bases, and the junction held 4 bases outside the gene matches. CDR1 and CDR2 (germline): SNHLY, FYNNEI. With a J-beta primer mix and a sample-barcoded 5' primer, a second PCR ran about 7 to 11 cycles. From the 5' RACE reads, TCRdb called clonotypes with MiXCR, one entry per CDR3 protein. Of more than 900,000 distinct CDR3 sequences in the sample, 20% to 25% were seen once. This same sample was also taken into another study, of T cells of mothers and their children.

The receptor was isolated from a girl aged 2 to 9 in good health. V is TRBV2 and J is TRBJ2-5; TRBD2 matches 9 bases. The sequencing input was blood. The CDR3 DNA reads as TGTGCCAGCAGTGAAGCTTCAGCGGGGGGTGAGACCCAGTACTTC. This sequence encodes CASSEASAGGETQYF.